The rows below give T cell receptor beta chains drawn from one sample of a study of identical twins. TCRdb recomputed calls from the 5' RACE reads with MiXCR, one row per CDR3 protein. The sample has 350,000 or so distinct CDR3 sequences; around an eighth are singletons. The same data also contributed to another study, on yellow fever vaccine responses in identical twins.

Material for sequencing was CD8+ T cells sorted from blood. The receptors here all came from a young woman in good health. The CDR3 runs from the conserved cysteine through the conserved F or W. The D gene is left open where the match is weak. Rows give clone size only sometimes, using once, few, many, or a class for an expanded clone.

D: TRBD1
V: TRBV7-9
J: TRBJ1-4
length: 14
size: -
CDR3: CASSRTGTDEKLFF
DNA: TGTGCCAGCAGCCGGACAGGGACCGATGAAAAACTGTTTTTT

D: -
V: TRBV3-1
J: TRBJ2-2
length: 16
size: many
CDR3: CASNPNTARNTGELFF
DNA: TGTGCCAGCAACCCCAACACAGCAAGGAACACCGGGGAGCTGTTTTTT

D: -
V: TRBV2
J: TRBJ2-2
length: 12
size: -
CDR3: CAPRRVTGELFF
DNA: TGTGCCCCCAGGAGAGTTACCGGGGAGCTGTTTTTT

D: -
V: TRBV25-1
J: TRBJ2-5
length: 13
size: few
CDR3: CASSVQLQETQYF
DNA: TGTGCCAGCAGTGTCCAGCTACAAGAGACCCAGTACTTC

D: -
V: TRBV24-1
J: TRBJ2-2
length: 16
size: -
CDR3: CATSDPDRGNTGELFF
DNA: TGTGCCACCAGTGATCCCGACAGAGGGAACACCGGGGAGCTGTTTTTT

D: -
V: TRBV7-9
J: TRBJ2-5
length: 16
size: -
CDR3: CASSLSRGPGQETQYF
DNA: TGTGCCAGCAGCTTAAGCAGGGGTCCGGGCCAAGAGACCCAGTACTTC

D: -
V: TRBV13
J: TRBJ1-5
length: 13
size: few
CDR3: CASSPGGRVPQHF
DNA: TGTGCCAGCAGCCCCGGGGGCCGCGTGCCCCAGCATTTT

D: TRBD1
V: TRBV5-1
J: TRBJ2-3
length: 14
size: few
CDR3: CASRGGTGKDTQYF
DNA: TGCGCCAGCAGAGGGGGGACAGGGAAGGATACGCAGTATTTT

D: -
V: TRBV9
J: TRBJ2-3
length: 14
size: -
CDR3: CASSVGSGQDTQYF
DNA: TGTGCCAGCAGCGTAGGATCGGGGCAAGATACGCAGTATTTT

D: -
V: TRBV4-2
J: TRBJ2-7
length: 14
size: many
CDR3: CASSHGSRTYEQYF
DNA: TGTGCCAGCAGCCATGGGAGTAGGACCTACGAGCAGTACTTC

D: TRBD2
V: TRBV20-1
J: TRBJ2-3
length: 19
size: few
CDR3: CSARDPLGTSSGVTDTQYF
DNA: TGCAGTGCTAGAGATCCCTTAGGCACTTCTAGCGGGGTCACAGATACGCAGTATTTT

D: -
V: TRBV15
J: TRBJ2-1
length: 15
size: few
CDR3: CATSTERATYNEQFF
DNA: TGTGCCACCAGCACGGAGCGGGCCACCTACAATGAGCAGTTCTTC

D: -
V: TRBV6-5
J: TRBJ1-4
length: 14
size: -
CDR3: CASSSQSVGEKLFF
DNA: TGTGCCAGCAGTTCCCAATCTGTGGGTGAAAAACTGTTTTTT